A single sample is the source of the 19 T cell receptor beta chains below, sequenced in a study of response to subunit inactivated influenza vaccine. Each CDR3 protein gets one entry after TCRdb re-called the RT-PCR reads with MiXCR. This sample has just under 250,000 distinct CDR3 sequences; more than 10% occur once, and the top ten carry 7.8%. The source was non-naive T cells sorted from PBMCs, collected around 15 days before vaccination. The receptors stem from a man aged 45 to 65 who received an inactivated influenza vaccine.

The V call is TRBV7-2, the J call TRBJ2-2; tentatively, D is TRBD1 or TRBD2 (5 bases each). V gave up 5 bases and J gave up 5 bases, with 15 bases separating them. Germline V lookup: CDR1 SGHTA, CDR2 FQGNSA. This CDR3 region has 15 residues. The CDR3 reads CASSRDPIVTGELFF. The DNA of the CDR3 is TGTGCCAGCAGCCGGGACCCGATAGTGACCGGGGAGCTGTTTTTT.

This clonotype was detected many times. This rearrangement joins TRBV3-1 to TRBJ2-1, with 9 nucleotides matching TRBD2. The CDR3 consists of 15 residues. V lost 2 bases and J lost 7; bases outside the gene matches: 6. The germline gives CDR1 LGHDT, CDR2 YNNKEL (reference sequence). The CDR3 region is CASSQMLAGENEQFF. CDR3 DNA sequence: TGTGCCAGCAGCCAAATGTTAGCGGGGGAAAATGAGCAGTTCTTC.

This clonotype was counted only a few times. The chain recombines TRBV5-1 with TRBJ1-2, with 7 bases matching TRBD1. The germline V gene encodes CDR1 SGHRS and CDR2 YFSETQ. J gave up 0 bases and V 4 bases, and 9 bases lay outside the gene matches. CDR3 length: 16 residues. The CDR3 DNA is TGCGCCAGCAGCCCTGGGACAGCGTCAGCTAACTATGGCTACACCTTC. It codes for CASSPGTASANYGYTF.

The CDR3 region has the DNA TGCAGTGCTAGGGAGACAGGGGAAAGGTACGAGCAGTACTTC. Translating it yields CSARETGERYEQYF. The chain is built from TRBV20-1 and TRBJ2-7; 8 bases align to TRBD1. Germline CDR1 is DFQATT and CDR2 is SNEGSKA (reference sequence). J was trimmed by 4 bases and V by 3 bases; bases with no gene match: 8. CDR3 length: 14 residues.

This sequence joins TRBV29-1 and TRBJ2-3; 7 bases are shared with TRBD1. Germline V gene data show CDR1 as SQVTM and CDR2 as ANQGSEA. The CDR3 runs to 13 residues. V dropped 4 bases and J dropped 5; count of bases not matched to a gene: 6. CDR3 coding DNA: TGCAGCGTTGGGAAACAGGGGAGAGATACGCAGTATTTT. Its translation is CSVGKQGRDTQYF.

V gene TRBV12-3 or TRBV12-4 combines with J gene TRBJ2-1; no firm D call. Trimming removed 0 bases from V and 9 bases from J, with 9 bases in between. This CDR3 is built from 13 residues. The CDR3 bases are TGTGCCAGCAGTTTAGCGCGGCAAAGTGAGCAGTTCTTC. It is translated as CASSLARQSEQFF.

V gene TRBV30 combines with J gene TRBJ1-6, with TRBD1 matching 8 bases. Germline assignment: CDR1 GTSNPN and CDR2 SVGIG (reference sequence). The V segment lost 4 bases and the J segment 7 bases; nucleotides outside the gene matches: 3. The length of the CDR3 is 13 residues. The CDR3 DNA reads as TGTGCCTGGACAGGGGGCGTGAATTCACCCCTCCACTTT. Protein: CAWTGGVNSPLHF.

The V call is TRBV28, the J call TRBJ1-2, with 12 bases identical to TRBD1. CDR1 is MDHEN and CDR2 is SYDVKM in the germline V gene. V lost 2 bases and J lost 3; bases outside the gene matches: 4. The CDR3 has 16 amino acids. In nucleotides, the CDR3 is TGTGCCAGCAGTTTACCCGGGACAGGGGGCGACTATGGCTACACCTTC. Encoded protein: CASSLPGTGGDYGYTF.

J is TRBJ1-5 and V is TRBV28; D possibly corresponds to TRBD1 (6 bases). Germline assignment: CDR1 MDHEN and CDR2 SYDVKM. The CDR3 extends over 15 amino acids. The V gene lost 8 bases and the J gene lost 4 bases, with 18 bases spanning the gap. This CDR3 reads CASHQGQGRNQPQHF. For the CDR3, the DNA is TGTGCCAGCCACCAGGGGCAGGGGCGGAATCAGCCCCAGCATTTT. The full variable domain, completed using reference TRBV28 and TRBJ1-5, is DVKVTQSSRYLVKRTGEKVFLECVQDMDHENMFWYRQDPGLGLRLIYFSYDVKMKEKGDIPEGYSVSREKKERFSLILESASTNQTSMYLCASHQGQGRNQPQHFGDGTRLSIL.

The V and J genes are TRBV20-1 and TRBJ1-5, with D tentatively TRBD1 (5 bases). The CDR3 consists of 13 residues. Trimming left V 3 bases short and J 1 base short, with 7 bases between. Germline V lookup: CDR1 DFQATT, CDR2 SNEGSKA (reference sequence). As DNA, the CDR3 is TGCAGTGCTAGTGGGGCGAGCAATCAGCCCCAGCATTTT. This encodes CSASGASNQPQHF.

This clonotype was seen a handful of times. This chain joins TRBV6-1 and TRBJ1-1, with 7 bases aligning to TRBD1. CDR3 length: 15 amino acids. The V gene end was trimmed by 7 bases and the J gene end by 3 bases; junction bases not matched to a gene: 11. CDR1 and CDR2 (germline): MNHNS, SASEGT. As DNA, the CDR3 is TGTGCCAGCACCAAGGGGGCGGGATTGTACACTGAAGCTTTCTTT. Amino acids: CASTKGAGLYTEAFF.

This clonotype appeared many times. The genes are TRBV12-3 or TRBV12-4 and TRBJ2-7, with 10 bases aligning to TRBD2. The V gene end was trimmed by 6 bases and the J gene end by 5 bases; junction bases not matched to a gene: 7. This CDR3 has 14 residues. CDR3 residues: CASSKREGRDEQYF. CDR3 nucleotides: TGTGCCAGCAGCAAGCGGGAGGGTCGGGACGAGCAGTACTTC.

This clonotype was counted between two and nine times. The V call is TRBV24-1, the J call TRBJ2-2; D possibly corresponds to TRBD1 (8 bases). V dropped 2 bases and J dropped 1 base, with 19 bases sitting between them. The CDR3 has 19 amino acids. Germline V gene data show CDR1 as KGHDR and CDR2 as SFDVKD. The CDR3: CATSDSFWTGRENTGELFF. CDR3 DNA: TGTGCCACCAGTGATTCCTTCTGGACAGGGAGGGAGAACACCGGGGAGCTGTTTTTT.

The chain recombines TRBV30 with TRBJ1-5; D is possibly TRBD1 (6 bases). The V end was cut by 3 bases, the J end by 0 bases, with 18 bases between. CDR3 length: 17 amino acids. The V gene's germline CDR1 is GTSNPN and CDR2 SVGIG (reference sequence). The CDR3 bases are TGTGCCTGGAGCAGGGGAGGACAGACTTATAGCAATCAGCCCCAGCATTTT. This gives the protein CAWSRGGQTYSNQPQHF.

The chain links TRBV5-1 to TRBJ1-3, with D unclear. The CDR3 consists of 15 residues. Trimming cost V 3 bases and J 0 bases, with 10 bases left between them. Germline CDR1 and CDR2: SGHRS and YFSETQ. As DNA, the CDR3 is TGCGCCAGCAGCTCGGACGGCTACTCTGGAAACACCATATATTTT. Protein: CASSSDGYSGNTIYF.

Ten or more counts support this clonotype. The chain couples TRBV20-1 to TRBJ2-1; D possibly uses TRBD1 or TRBD2 (5 bases each). The CDR3 runs to 14 residues. Trimming shortened V by 4 bases and J by 4 bases, and 14 bases separated the two germline ends. Looked up from germline, CDR1 is DFQATT and CDR2 is SNEGSKA (reference sequence). In DNA, the CDR3 is TGCAGTGCTACTGGGGGATGGGGATACAATGAGCAGTTCTTC. It translates to CSATGGWGYNEQFF.

The genes are TRBV29-1 and TRBJ2-1; D possibly corresponds to TRBD1 (6 bases). Germline V gives CDR1 SQVTM, CDR2 ANQGSEA. The V and J ends lost 5 bases and 0 bases respectively, with 11 bases between them. The CDR3 has 14 residues. CDR3 nucleotide sequence: TGCAGCGTTTCCGGGACAAGCTCCTACAATGAGCAGTTCTTC. It specifies CSVSGTSSYNEQFF.

This clonotype was counted only a few times. V is TRBV7-9 and J is TRBJ2-1, with 10 bases matching TRBD2. The V segment lost 5 bases and the J segment 2 bases; nucleotides outside the gene matches: 6. This CDR3 has 16 residues. CDR1 and CDR2 (germline): SEHNR, FQNEAQ (reference sequence). The CDR3 DNA is TGTGCCAGCAGCCGAGGGACTAGCGAAGCCTACAATGAGCAGTTCTTC. It translates to CASSRGTSEAYNEQFF. The full variable domain, completed using reference TRBV7-9 and TRBJ2-1, is DTGVSQNPRHKITKRGQNVTFRCDPISEHNRLYWYRQTLGQGPEFLTYFQNEAQLEKSRLLSDRFSAERPKGSFSTLEIQRTEQGDSAMYLCASSRGTSEAYNEQFFGPGTRLTVL.

The chain combines TRBV15 with TRBJ2-3; the match to TRBD2 covers 8 bases. The V segment lost 1 base and the J segment 2 bases; nucleotides outside the gene matches: 2. The length of the CDR3 is 15 residues. The germline gives CDR1 LNHNV, CDR2 YYDKDF (reference sequence). The chain's CDR3 is CATSRGSGATDTQYF. DNA for the CDR3: TGTGCCACCAGCAGAGGTAGCGGGGCCACAGATACGCAGTATTTT.